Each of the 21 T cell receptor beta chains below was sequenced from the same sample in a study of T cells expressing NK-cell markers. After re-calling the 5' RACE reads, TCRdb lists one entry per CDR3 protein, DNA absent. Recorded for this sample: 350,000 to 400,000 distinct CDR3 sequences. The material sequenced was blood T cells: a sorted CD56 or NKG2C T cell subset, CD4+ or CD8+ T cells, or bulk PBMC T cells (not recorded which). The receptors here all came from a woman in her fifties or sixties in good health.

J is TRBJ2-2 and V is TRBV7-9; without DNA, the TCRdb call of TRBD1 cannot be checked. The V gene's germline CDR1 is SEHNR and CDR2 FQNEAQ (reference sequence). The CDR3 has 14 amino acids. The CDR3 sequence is CASSFTGEAGELFF. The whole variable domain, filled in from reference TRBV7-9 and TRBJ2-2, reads DTGVSQNPRHKITKRGQNVTFRCDPISEHNRLYWYRQTLGQGPEFLTYFQNEAQLEKSRLLSDRFSAERPKGSFSTLEIQRTEQGDSAMYLCASSFTGEAGELFFGEGSRLTVL.

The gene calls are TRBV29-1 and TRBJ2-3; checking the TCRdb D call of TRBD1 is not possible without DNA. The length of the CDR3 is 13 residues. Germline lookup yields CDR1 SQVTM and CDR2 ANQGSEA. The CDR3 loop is CSAGGRFTDTQYF.

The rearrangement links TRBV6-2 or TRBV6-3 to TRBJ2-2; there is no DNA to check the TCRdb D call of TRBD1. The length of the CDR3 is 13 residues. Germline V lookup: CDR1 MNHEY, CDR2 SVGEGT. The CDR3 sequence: CAILRGDTGELFF.

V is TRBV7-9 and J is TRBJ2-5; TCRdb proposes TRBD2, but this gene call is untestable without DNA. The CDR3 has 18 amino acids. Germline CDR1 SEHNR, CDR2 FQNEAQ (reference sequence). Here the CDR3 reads CASSLNRSWRILQETQYF.

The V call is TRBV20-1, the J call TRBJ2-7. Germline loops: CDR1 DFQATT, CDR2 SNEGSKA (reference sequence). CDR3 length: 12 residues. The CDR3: CSARRSPYEQYF.

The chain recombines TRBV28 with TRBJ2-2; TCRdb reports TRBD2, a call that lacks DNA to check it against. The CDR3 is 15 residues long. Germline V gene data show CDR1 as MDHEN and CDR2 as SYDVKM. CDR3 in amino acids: CASSFASGGTGELFF.

The CDR3 reads CASSLGTGSGELFF. The V gene is TRBV12-3 or TRBV12-4, the J gene TRBJ2-2. This CDR3 has 14 residues.

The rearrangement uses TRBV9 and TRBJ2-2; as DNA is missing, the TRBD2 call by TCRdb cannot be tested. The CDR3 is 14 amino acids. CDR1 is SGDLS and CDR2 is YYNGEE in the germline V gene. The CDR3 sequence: CASSVVPSTGELFF.

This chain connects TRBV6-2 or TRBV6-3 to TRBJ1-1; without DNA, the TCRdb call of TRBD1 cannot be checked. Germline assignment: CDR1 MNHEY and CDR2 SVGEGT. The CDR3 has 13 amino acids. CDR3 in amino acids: CASSYSTGGGAFF.

The chain's CDR3 is CASSLPRDSLTDTQYF. The V gene is TRBV7-2, the J gene TRBJ2-3; the TCRdb D gene call, TRBD1, has no DNA to confirm it. This CDR3 contains 16 residues. Germline V gives CDR1 SGHTA, CDR2 FQGNSA.

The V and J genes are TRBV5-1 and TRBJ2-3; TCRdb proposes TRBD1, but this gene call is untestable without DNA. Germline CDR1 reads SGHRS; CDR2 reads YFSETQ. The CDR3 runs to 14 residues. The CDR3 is CASSPPGSPDTQYF.

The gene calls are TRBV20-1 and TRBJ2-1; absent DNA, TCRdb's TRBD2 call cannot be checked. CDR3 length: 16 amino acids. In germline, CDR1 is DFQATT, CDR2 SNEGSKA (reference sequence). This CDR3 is CSARDPLKREAHEQFF.

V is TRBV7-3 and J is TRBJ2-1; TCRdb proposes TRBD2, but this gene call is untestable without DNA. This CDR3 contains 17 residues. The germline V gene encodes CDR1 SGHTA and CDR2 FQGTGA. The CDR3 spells CASSPLPGGLGGNEQFF. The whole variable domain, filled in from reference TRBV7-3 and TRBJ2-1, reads GAGVSQTPSNKVTEKGKYVELRCDPISGHTALYWYRQSLGQGPEFLIYFQGTGAADDSGLPNDRFFAVRPEGSVSTLKIQRTERGDSAVYLCASSPLPGGLGGNEQFFGPGTRLTVL.

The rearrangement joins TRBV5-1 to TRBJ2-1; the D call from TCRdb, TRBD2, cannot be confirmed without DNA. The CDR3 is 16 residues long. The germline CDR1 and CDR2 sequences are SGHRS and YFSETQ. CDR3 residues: CASSSQRDSLINEQFF.

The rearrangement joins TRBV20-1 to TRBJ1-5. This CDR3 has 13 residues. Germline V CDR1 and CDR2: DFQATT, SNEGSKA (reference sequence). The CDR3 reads CSALLDSNQPQHF.

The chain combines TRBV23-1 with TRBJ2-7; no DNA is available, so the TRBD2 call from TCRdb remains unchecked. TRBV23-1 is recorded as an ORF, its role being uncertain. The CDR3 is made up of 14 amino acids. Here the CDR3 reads CASSQSRREYEQYF.

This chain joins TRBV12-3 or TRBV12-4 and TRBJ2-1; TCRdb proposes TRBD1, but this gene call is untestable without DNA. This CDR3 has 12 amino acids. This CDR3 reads CASSLGHPGEFF.

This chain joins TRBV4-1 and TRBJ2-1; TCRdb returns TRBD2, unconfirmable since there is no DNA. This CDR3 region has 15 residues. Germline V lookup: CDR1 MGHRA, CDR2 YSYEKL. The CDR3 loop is CASSQDRTSPNEQFF.

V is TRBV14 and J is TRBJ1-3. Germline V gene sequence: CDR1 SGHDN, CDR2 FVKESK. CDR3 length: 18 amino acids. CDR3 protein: CASSQLSGSMGSGNTIYF.

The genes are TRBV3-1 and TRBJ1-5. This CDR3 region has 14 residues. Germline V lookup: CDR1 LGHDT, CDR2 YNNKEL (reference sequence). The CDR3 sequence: CASSQGYRYQPQHF.

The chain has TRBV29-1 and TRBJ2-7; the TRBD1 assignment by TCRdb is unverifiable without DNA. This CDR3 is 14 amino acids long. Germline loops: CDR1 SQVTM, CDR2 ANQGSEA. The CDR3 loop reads CSVGQGSLIHEQYF.